What follows are 3 T cell receptor beta chains derived from one specimen sequenced in a study of response to subunit inactivated influenza vaccine. TCRdb re-derived calls from the RT-PCR reads in MiXCR, one entry per CDR3 protein. The repertoire has 800,000 to 1,000,000 distinct CDR3 sequences, around 21% of them found once; the top ten carry 9.5% to 13%. The specimen was PBMCs from blood, collected 4 to 6 days after vaccination. Receptors were obtained from a middle-aged man who received an inactivated influenza vaccine.

This clonotype was seen many times. CDR3 sequence: CASSPGLAGFSYEQYF. The CDR3 DNA sequence: TGTGCCAGCAGCCCGGGACTAGCGGGCTTCTCCTACGAGCAGTACTTC. The rearrangement joins TRBV4-2 to TRBJ2-7, with 12 positions matching TRBD2. The trim removed 4 bases at V and 0 bases at J, leaving 4 bases unmatched. The length of the CDR3 is 16 residues. Germline V gives CDR1 LGHNA, CDR2 YNFKEQ.

V is TRBV5-1 and J is TRBJ1-6; D is ambiguous. From germline, CDR1 is SGHRS and CDR2 YFSETQ. The CDR3 extends over 13 amino acids. The ends were cut back, 3 bases at V and 8 bases at J, with 9 bases in the middle. DNA for the CDR3: TGCGCCAGCAGCTGGACGCCATATTCACCCCTCCACTTT. Amino acids: CASSWTPYSPLHF.

This clonotype came up many times. Mismatch with germline at one junction end may stem from a read error. The rearrangement links TRBV7-9 to TRBJ2-7; 8 nucleotides line up with TRBD1. This CDR3 spans 14 amino acids. The germline gives CDR1 SEHNR, CDR2 FQNEAQ (reference sequence). The CDR3 region has the DNA TGCGCCAGCAGCTTAGGACAGGGAATGGGCGAGCAGTACTTC. Its translation: CASSLGQGMGEQYF. The full variable domain, its missing parts supplied by reference TRBV7-9 and TRBJ2-7, is DTGVSQNPRHKITKRGQNVTFRCDPISEHNRLYWYRQTLGQGPEFLTYFQNEAQLEKSRLLSDRFSAERPKGSFSTLEIQRTEQGDSAMYLCASSLGQGMGEQYFGPGTRLTVT.